This is a list of T cell receptor beta chains from one sample in a study of T-cell reconstitution after alpha-beta-depleted transplantation in children. TCRdb reprocessed the PCR reads with MiXCR, giving one entry per CDR3 protein. The table records 700,000 to 950,000 distinct CDR3 sequences, about 15% of them present only once. The sequencing used PBMCs, mostly from graft donor cells, collected 360 days after TCRalphabeta/CD19-depleted stem cell transplant. These receptor sequences come from a male patient younger than 18 who had a stem cell transplant for acute lymphoblastic leukemia, so the T cells may come from the graft donor. The conserved cysteine and the conserved F or W are not part of the CDR3 here. Clone size is shown for a subset of rows, as once, few, many or a class of expanded clone.

cdr3_length v_call clone_size cdr3_aa
10 TRBV20-1 NA SARDLMGKRH
14 TRBV12-3/TRBV12-4 many ASSSLTGGQGQPQH
13 TRBV24-1 NA ATTLGGGGTDTQY
10 TRBV29-1 NA SVGGATYEQY
13 TRBV5-1 NA ASSLVGDSLYEQY
11 TRBV2 few AKTSLNTGELF
12 TRBV11-1 few ASLDTGYSYEQY
12 TRBV5-1 many ASSLVGEAYEQY
10 TRBV6-5 few ASSYSPGEQF
14 TRBV4-1 NA ASSQGPGGPQETQY
12 TRBV12-3/TRBV12-4 NA ASRSDRGPGELF
14 TRBV5-1 few ASSLRAGLLKETQY
16 TRBV25-1 few ASSVGGGAEGGQETQY
11 TRBV20-1 NA SARRTSAYEQY